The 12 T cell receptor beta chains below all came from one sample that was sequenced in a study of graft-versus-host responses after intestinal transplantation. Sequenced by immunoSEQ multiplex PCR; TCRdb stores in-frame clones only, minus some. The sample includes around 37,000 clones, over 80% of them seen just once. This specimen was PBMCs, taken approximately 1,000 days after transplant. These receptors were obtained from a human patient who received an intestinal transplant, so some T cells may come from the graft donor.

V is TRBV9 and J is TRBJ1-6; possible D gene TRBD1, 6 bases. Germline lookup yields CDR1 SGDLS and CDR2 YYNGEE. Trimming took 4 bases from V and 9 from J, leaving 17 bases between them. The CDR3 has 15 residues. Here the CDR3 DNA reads TGTGCCAGCAGCCCGAACAGGGACTGGAGTTCACCCCTCCACTTT. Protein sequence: CASSPNRDWSSPLHF.

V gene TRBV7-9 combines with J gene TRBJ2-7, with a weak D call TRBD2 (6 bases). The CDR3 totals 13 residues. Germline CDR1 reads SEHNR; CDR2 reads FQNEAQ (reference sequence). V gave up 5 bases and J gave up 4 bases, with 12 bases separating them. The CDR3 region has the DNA TGTGCCAGCAGCCCGGCTAGCGTTTACGAGCAGTACTTC. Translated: CASSPASVYEQYF. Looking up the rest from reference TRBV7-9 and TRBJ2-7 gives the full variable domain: DTGVSQNPRHKITKRGQNVTFRCDPISEHNRLYWYRQTLGQGPEFLTYFQNEAQLEKSRLLSDRFSAERPKGSFSTLEIQRTEQGDSAMYLCASSPASVYEQYFGPGTRLTVT.

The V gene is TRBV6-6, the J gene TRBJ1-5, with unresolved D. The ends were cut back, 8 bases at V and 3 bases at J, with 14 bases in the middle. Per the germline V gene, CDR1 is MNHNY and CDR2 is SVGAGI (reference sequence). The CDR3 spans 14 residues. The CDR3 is CASGKDPTNQPQHF. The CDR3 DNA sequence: TGTGCCAGCGGAAAGGACCCTACCAATCAGCCCCAGCATTTT.

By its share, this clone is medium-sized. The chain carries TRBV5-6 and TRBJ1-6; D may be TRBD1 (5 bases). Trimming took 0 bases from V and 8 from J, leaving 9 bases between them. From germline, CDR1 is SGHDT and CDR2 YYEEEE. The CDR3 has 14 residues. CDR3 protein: CASSLGLGDSPLHF. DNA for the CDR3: TGTGCCAGCAGCTTGGGTCTGGGGGATTCACCCCTCCACTTT. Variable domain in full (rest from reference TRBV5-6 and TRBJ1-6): DAGVTQSPTHLIKTRGQQVTLRCSPKSGHDTVSWYQQALGQGPQFIFQYYEEEERQRGNFPDRFSGHQFPNYSSELNVNALLLGDSALYLCASSLGLGDSPLHFGNGTRLTVT.

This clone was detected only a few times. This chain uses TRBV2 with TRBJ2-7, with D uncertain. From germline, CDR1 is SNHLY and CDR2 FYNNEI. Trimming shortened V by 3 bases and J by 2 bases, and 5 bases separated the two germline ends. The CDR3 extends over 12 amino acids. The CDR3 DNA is TGTGCCAGCAGTGAGCCAGCCTACGAGCAGTACTTC. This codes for CASSEPAYEQYF. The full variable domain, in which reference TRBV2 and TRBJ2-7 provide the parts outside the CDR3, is EPEVTQTPSHQVTQMGQEVILRCVPISNHLYFYWYRQILGQKVEFLVSFYNNEISEKSEIFDDQFSVERPDGSNFTLKIRSTKLEDSAMYFCASSEPAYEQYFGPGTRLTVT.

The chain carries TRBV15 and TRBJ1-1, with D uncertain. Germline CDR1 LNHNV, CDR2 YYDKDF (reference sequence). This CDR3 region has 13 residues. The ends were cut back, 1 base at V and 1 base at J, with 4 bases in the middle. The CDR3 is CATSRAGNTEAFF. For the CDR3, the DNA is TGTGCCACCAGCAGAGCTGGGAACACTGAAGCTTTCTTT.

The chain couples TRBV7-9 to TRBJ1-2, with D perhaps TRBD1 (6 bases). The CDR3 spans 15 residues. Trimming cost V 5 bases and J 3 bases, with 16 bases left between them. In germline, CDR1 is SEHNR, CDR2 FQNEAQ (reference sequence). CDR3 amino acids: CASSPWGGGDYGYTF. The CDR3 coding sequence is TGTGCCAGCAGCCCATGGGGGGGCGGAGACTATGGCTACACCTTC.

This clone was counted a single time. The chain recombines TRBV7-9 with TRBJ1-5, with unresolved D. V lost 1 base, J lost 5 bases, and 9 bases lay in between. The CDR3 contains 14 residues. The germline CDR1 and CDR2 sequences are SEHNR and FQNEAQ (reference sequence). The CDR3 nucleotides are TGTGCCAGCAGCTTAGGTGCCGGATATCAGCCCCAGCATTTT. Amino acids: CASSLGAGYQPQHF.

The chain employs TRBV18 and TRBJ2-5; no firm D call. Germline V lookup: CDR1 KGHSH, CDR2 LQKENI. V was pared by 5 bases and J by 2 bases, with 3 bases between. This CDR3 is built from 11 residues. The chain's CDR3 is CASSTQETQYF. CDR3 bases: TGTGCCAGCTCAACTCAAGAGACCCAGTACTTC.

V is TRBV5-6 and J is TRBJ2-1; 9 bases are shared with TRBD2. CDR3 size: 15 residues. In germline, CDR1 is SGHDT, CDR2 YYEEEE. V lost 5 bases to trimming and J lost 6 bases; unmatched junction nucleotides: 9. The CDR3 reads CASSTRGGLGNEQFF. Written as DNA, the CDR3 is TGTGCCAGCAGTACGCGGGGGGGCCTGGGCAATGAGCAGTTCTTC.

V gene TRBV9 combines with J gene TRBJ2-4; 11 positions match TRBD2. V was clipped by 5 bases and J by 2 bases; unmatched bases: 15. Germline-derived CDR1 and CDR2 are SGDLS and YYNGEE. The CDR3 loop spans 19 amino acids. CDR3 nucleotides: TGTGCCAGCAGGGCGCCGGAGATTAGCGGGAGGGCCACCAAAAACATTCAGTACTTC. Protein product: CASRAPEISGRATKNIQYF. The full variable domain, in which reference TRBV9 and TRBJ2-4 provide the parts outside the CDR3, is DSGVTQTPKHLITATGQRVTLRCSPRSGDLSVYWYQQSLDQGLQFLIQYYNGEERAKGNILERFSAQQFPDLHSELNLSSLELGDSALYFCASRAPEISGRATKNIQYFGAGTRLSVL.

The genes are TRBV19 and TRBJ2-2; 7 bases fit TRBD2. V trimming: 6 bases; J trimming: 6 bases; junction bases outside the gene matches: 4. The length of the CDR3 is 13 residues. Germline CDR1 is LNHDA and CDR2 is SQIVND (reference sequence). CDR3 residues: CASSLRGAGELFF. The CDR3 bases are TGTGCCAGTAGCCTCCGGGGGGCCGGGGAGCTGTTTTTT.